This entry lists 9 T cell receptor beta chains sequenced from one sample in a study of T cells in Graves' hyperthyroidism and ophthalmopathy. Template material for amplifying TCR beta CDR3 regions consisted of RNA transcripts. Primed by the HTBI set, a first-round RT-PCR was run on the TCR CDR3. Each CDR3 protein is one row after TCRdb ran MiXCR on the multiplex PCR reads. This sample has around 300,000 distinct CDR3 sequences; approximately 13% occur once, and the top ten carry 30% to 40%. Sequences were obtained from blood. The receptor set was obtained from a woman aged 35 to 49 with Graves' ophthalmopathy.

This clonotype was counted between two and nine times. V usage is TRBV4-2 and J usage is TRBJ2-7, with 7 bases lining up with TRBD1. Germline V lookup: CDR1 LGHNA, CDR2 YNFKEQ. The CDR3 covers 15 residues. Unmatched junction bases numbered 2, after V lost 0 bases and J lost 0 bases. The CDR3: CASSQEGDSSYEQYF. CDR3 DNA sequence: TGTGCCAGCAGCCAAGAGGGGGACAGCTCCTACGAGCAGTACTTC.

This clonotype was seen ten or more times. V and J are TRBV12-3 or TRBV12-4 and TRBJ1-6; 7 bases align to TRBD1. The CDR3 contains 14 residues. After removal of 6 bases from V and 14 bases from J, the junction contained 13 bases not matched to a gene. This CDR3 is CASRRTGRIRALHF. The CDR3 DNA is TGTGCCAGCAGAAGGACAGGCCGAATTAGAGCCCTCCACTTT.

The chain couples TRBV19 to TRBJ1-1; no clear D gene. CDR3 length: 13 amino acids. The ends were cut back, 0 bases at V and 11 bases at J, with 13 bases in the middle. The V gene's germline CDR1 is LNHDA and CDR2 SQIVND (reference sequence). The CDR3: CASSIDPGTLAFF. In nucleotides, the CDR3 is TGTGCCAGTAGTATAGACCCCGGCACCTTGGCTTTCTTT.

This clonotype was counted a single time. This chain joins TRBV2 and TRBJ1-2, with D unclear. This CDR3 is 14 amino acids long. The V end lost 6 bases, the J end lost 4 bases, and 15 bases lay between the germline ends. Germline assignment: CDR1 SNHLY and CDR2 FYNNEI. CDR3 loop: CASSPQGPFYGYTF. The DNA for the CDR3 is TGTGCCAGCAGCCCCCAAGGACCCTTCTATGGCTACACCTTC.

This clonotype was detected many times. V usage is TRBV6-5 and J usage is TRBJ2-5; perhaps TRBD2 as D (6 bases). Germline lookup yields CDR1 MNHEY and CDR2 SVGAGI. There are 14 residues in the CDR3. V was trimmed by 2 bases and J by 2 bases, leaving 9 bases between them. CDR3 residues: CASSYRDSQETQYF. CDR3 in DNA: TGTGCCAGCAGTTACCGGGACTCTCAAGAGACCCAGTACTTC.

This clonotype came up many times. The chain employs TRBV2 and TRBJ1-1, with D possibly TRBD1 on 6 matching bases. Germline assignment: CDR1 SNHLY and CDR2 FYNNEI. The CDR3 loop spans 16 amino acids. Trimming pared 9 bases from V and 1 base from J, leaving 21 bases between. CDR3 amino acids: CARPLRDKEPNTEAFF. In nucleotides, the CDR3 is TGTGCCAGACCACTTCGGGACAAAGAACCGAACACTGAAGCTTTCTTT.

Only one count was recorded for this clonotype. The conserved phenylalanine or tryptophan is not found at the CDR3 terminus, so this likely reflects a read error. The chain combines TRBV30 with TRBJ2-7; no reliable D call. Germline V lookup: CDR1 GTSNPN, CDR2 SVGIG (reference sequence). V lost 2 bases and J lost 1, with 6 bases in between. There are 12 residues in the CDR3. The CDR3 protein is CAWSQASYEQYL. The CDR3 DNA reads as TGTGCCTGGAGTCAGGCTTCCTACGAGCAGTACCTC.

This clonotype was seen many times. This chain connects TRBV2 to TRBJ1-5; a weak D match, TRBD1 (5 bases). The ends were cut back, 7 bases at V and 3 bases at J, with 16 bases in the middle. The germline gives CDR1 SNHLY, CDR2 FYNNEI. The CDR3 sequence is 15 residues long. The CDR3 region has the DNA TGTGCCAGCACTCCCGGTAGGGGAGACAATCAGCCCCAGCATTTT. This encodes CASTPGRGDNQPQHF.

A few counts support this clonotype. A much bigger clone sits one base away, suggesting this may be a read error. J is TRBJ1-3 and V is TRBV27; D is possibly TRBD1 (6 bases). This CDR3 region has 11 residues. The V gene's germline CDR1 is MNHEY and CDR2 SMNVEV (reference sequence). In nucleotides, the CDR3 is TGTGCCGGCAGGGGTGGAAACACCATATATTTT. Translation gives CAGRGGNTIYF.